The table lists the clone carrying this T cell receptor beta chain with a few counts. The target antigen is unknown. The data originate from a study of T-cell reconstitution after alpha-beta-depleted transplantation in children. The study, taken as a whole, reports: The study traced high day-60 TCRbeta diversity in some patients to surviving recipient T cells and thymic progenitors. By about two months after transplant, alpha-beta T cells reportedly arose from several hundred graft clones that had expanded. Newly made T cells mostly supplied T-cell counts and diversity one year after transplant.

The CDR3 totals 14 residues. CDR1 and CDR2 from the germline V gene are MGHDK and SYGVNS. With 3 bases removed from V and 7 bases from J, the gap between germline ends came to 13 bases. Unique molecular identifiers were incorporated during preparation of the TCRbeta library. TCRdb processed the PCR reads anew with MiXCR; each CDR3 protein has one entry. This sample has around 130,000 distinct CDR3 sequences, with 9.5% to 10% found just once. Sequencing used PBMCs, mostly from graft donor cells, obtained 180 days after TCRalphabeta/CD19-depleted stem cell transplant. The chain recombines TRBV25-1 with TRBJ2-1; possible D gene TRBD2, 6 bases. The sequence derives from a girl in the first two years of life who had a stem cell transplant for combined immunodeficiency, so the T cells may come from the graft donor. Here the CDR3 reads CASSDLGLWNEQFF. The CDR3 DNA reads TGTGCCAGCAGTGATCTGGGACTTTGGAATGAGCAGTTCTTC.